Below are 2 T cell receptor beta chains sequenced from a single sample in a study of cytomegalovirus exposure and HLA in healthy donors. Measured with immunoSEQ multiplex PCR; TCRdb has only the in-frame clones, and not every one. The table lists 130,000 or so clones, over 85% of them singletons. The source material was PBMCs. The receptors here all came from a man aged 25-40 years in good health and CMV-seronegative.

The chain links TRBV4-1 to TRBJ2-1; a weak D match, TRBD1 (6 bases). CDR1 MGHRA and CDR2 YSYEKL come from the germline V gene. The V end was cut by 4 bases, the J end by 6 bases, with 19 bases between. The CDR3 spans 16 residues. CDR3 residues: CASSLRTWVGGNEQFF. The CDR3 DNA follows: TGCGCCAGCAGCCTCCGGACTTGGGTAGGGGGCAATGAGCAGTTCTTC.

V gene TRBV27 combines with J gene TRBJ2-2; D is possibly TRBD2 (6 bases). Per germline, CDR1 MNHEY and CDR2 SMNVEV (reference sequence). The CDR3 length is 15 residues. V was clipped by 4 bases and J by 1 base, with 10 bases between them. CDR3 in amino acids: CASSWSGGNTGELFF. The CDR3 DNA follows: TGTGCCAGCAGTTGGTCCGGGGGGAACACCGGGGAGCTGTTTTTT.